This T cell receptor (beta chain) was recovered during a study of CD8+ T cells in alopecia areata. It was cDNA, reverse transcribed from extracted RNA, that served as the sequencing template. TCRdb's copy holds only in-frame clones and misses some; the assay was immunoSEQ multiplex PCR. The sample holds 20,000 or so clones, and no clone turns up only once. This clone was seen only a few times. The germline and genes are mouse ones. Read sequence stops 4 residues before the CDR3 end, and the germline J gene provides the missing end. The pooled cutaneous lymph node cells were sorted using several markers (CD4, CD8alpha, NKG2D, NKG2ACE and others). The CDR3 is made up of 15 amino acids. CDR1 is FNHDT, CDR2 SITEND, per germline (reference sequence).

The chain has TRBV19 and TRBJ1-4, with 8 bases identical to TRBD1. The sample comprised CD8+ T cells sorted from a lymph node. This TCR was sampled from a C3H/HeJ mouse with alopecia areata. Mice of this strain are of MHC haplotype H2-k. The part of the CDR3 DNA that was read is TGTGCCAGCAGTACCCCAGGGGGCGCCGCCGAA. Amino acids: CASSTPGGAAE. In full, the CDR3 reads CASSTPGGAAERLFF.